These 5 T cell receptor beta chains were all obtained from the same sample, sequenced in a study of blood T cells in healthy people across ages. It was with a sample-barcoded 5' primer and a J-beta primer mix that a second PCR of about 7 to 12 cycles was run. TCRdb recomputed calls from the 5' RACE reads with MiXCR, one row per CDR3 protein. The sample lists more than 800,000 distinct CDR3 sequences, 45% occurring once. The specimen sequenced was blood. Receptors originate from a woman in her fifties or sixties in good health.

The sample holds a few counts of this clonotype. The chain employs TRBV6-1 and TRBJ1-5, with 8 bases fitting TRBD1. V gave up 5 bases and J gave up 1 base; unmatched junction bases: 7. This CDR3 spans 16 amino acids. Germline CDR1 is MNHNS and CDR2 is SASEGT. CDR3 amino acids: CASSKIPGGSNQPQHF. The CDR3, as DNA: TGTGCCAGCAGTAAAATTCCAGGGGGCAGCAATCAGCCCCAGCATTTT.

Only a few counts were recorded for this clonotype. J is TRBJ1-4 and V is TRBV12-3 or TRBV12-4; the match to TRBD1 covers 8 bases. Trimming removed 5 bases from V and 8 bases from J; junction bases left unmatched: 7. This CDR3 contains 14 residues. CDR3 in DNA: TGTGCCAGCAGTCGGACAGGGTCCAGCGAAAAACTGTTTTTT. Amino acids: CASSRTGSSEKLFF.

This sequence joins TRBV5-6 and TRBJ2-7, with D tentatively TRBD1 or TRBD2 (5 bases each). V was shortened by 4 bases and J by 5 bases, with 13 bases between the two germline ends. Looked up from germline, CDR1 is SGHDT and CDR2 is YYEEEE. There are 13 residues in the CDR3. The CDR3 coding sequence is TGTGCCAGCAGCCGCTGGGGGTCCCACGAGCAGTACTTC. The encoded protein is CASSRWGSHEQYF.

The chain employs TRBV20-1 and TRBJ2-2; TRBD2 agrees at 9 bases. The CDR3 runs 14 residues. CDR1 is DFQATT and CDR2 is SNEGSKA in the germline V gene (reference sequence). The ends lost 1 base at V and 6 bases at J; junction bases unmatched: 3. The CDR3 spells CSARVVAGAGELFF. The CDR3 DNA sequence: TGCAGTGCTAGAGTGGTAGCGGGAGCCGGGGAGCTGTTTTTT.

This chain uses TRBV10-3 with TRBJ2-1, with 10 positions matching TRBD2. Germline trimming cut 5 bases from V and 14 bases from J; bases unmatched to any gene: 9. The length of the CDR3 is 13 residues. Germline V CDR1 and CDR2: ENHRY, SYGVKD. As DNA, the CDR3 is TGTGCCATCAGTACCGGGACTAGCGTAGAAAAGTTCTTC. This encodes CAISTGTSVEKFF.